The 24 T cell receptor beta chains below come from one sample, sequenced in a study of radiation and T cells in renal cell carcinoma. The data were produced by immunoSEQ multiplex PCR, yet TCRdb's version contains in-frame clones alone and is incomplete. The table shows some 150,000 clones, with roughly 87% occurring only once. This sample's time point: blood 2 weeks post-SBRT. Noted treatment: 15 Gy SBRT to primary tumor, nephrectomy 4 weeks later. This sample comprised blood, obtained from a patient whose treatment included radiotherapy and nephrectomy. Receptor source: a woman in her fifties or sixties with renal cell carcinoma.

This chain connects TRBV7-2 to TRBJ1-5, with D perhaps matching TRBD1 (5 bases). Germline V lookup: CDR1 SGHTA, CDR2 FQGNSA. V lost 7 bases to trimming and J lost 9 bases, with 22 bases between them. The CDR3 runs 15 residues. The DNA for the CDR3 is TGTGCCAGCACCCCAGTCGGGGCAGCGCCTGGGCCCCAGCATTTT. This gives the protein CASTPVGAAPGPQHF.

For the CDR3, the DNA is TGTGCCAGCTCACCCCCGCCCCCCCGGGAGACCCAGTACTTC. Translated: CASSPPPPRETQYF. The rearrangement joins TRBV18 to TRBJ2-5; D is unresolved. Germline-derived CDR1 and CDR2 are KGHSH and LQKENI. V was cut by 3 bases and J by 5 bases, with 13 bases left in between. The CDR3 contains 14 residues.

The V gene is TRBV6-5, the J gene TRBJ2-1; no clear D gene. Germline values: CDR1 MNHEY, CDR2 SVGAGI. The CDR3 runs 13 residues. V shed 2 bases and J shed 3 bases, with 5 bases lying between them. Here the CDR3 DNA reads TGTGCCAGCAGTTACGGTAACTACAATGAGCAGTTCTTC. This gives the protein CASSYGNYNEQFF.

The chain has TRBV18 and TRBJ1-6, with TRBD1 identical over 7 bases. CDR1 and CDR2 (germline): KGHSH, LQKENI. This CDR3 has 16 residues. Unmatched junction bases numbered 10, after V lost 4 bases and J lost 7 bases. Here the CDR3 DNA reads TGTGCCAGCTCACGTCGACAGGGAGATCAAAATTCACCCCTCCACTTT. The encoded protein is CASSRRQGDQNSPLHF.

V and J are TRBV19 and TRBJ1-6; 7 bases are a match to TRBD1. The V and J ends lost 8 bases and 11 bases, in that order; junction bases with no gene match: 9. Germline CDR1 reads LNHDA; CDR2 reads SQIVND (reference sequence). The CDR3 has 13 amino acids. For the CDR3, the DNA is TGTGCCAGTTCCGAACAGGGGCGGGCACCCCTCCACTTT. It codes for CASSEQGRAPLHF.

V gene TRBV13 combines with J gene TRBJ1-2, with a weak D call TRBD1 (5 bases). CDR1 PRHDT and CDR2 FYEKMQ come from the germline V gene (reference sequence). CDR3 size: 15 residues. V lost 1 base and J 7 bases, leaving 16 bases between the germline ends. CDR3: CASSLEGGGYGGYTF. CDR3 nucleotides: TGTGCCAGCAGCTTAGAAGGTGGGGGTTATGGTGGCTACACCTTC.

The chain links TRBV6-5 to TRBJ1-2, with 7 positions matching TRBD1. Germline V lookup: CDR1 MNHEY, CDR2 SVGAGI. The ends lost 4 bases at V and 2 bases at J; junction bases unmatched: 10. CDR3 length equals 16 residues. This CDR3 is CASSLGTGALNYGYTF. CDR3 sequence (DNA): TGTGCCAGCAGTTTAGGAACAGGGGCCCTAAACTATGGCTACACCTTC.

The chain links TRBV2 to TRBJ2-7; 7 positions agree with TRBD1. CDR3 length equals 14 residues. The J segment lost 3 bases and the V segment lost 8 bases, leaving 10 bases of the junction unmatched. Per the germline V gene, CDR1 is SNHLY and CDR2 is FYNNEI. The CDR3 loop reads CASALGQRIYEQYF. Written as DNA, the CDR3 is TGTGCCAGCGCCTTGGGACAGCGAATCTACGAGCAGTACTTC.

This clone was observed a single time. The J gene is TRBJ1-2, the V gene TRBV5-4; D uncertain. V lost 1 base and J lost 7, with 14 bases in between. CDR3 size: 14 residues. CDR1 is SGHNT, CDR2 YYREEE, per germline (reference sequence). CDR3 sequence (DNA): TGTGCCAGCAGCTTGTCGACGGGGATCGGTGGCTACACCTTC. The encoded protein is CASSLSTGIGGYTF.

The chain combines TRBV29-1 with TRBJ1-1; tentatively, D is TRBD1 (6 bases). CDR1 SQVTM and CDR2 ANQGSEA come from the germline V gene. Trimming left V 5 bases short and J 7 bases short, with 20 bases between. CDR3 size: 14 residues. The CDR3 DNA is TGCAGCGTTTGGGAACAGGGAGGTTCGCTTGAAGCTTTCTTT. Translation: CSVWEQGGSLEAFF. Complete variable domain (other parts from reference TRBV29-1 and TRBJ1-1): SAVISQKPSRDICQRGTSLTIQCQVDSQVTMMFWYRQQPGQSLTLIATANQGSEATYESGFVIDKFPISRPNLTFSTLTVSNMSPEDSSIYLCSVWEQGGSLEAFFGQGTRLTVV.

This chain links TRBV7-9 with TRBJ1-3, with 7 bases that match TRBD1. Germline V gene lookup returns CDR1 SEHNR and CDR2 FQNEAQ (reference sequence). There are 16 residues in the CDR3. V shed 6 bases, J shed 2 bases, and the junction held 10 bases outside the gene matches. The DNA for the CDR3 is TGTGCCAGCAGTCGCTCCGCACAGGGGCCTGGAAACACCATATATTTT. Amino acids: CASSRSAQGPGNTIYF.

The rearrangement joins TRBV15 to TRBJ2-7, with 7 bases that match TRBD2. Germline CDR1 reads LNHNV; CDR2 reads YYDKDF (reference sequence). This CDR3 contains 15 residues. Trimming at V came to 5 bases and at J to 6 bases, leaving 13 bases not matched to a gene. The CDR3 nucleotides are TGTGCCACCAGCGACCCGGGACTACCAATGGGCGAGCAGTACTTC. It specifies CATSDPGLPMGEQYF.

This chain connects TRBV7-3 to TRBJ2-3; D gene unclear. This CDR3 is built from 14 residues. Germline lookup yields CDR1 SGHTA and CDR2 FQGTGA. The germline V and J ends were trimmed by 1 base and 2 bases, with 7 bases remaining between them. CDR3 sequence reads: CASSLMQSTDTQYF. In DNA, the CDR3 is TGTGCCAGCAGCTTAATGCAATCCACAGATACGCAGTATTTT.

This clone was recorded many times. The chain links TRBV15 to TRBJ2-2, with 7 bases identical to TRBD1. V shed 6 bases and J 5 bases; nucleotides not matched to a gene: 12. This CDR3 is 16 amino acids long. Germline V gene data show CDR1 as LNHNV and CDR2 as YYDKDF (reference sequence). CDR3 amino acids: CATSRPRQGTTGELFF. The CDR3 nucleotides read TGTGCCACCAGTCGTCCTAGACAGGGAACAACCGGGGAGCTGTTTTTT.

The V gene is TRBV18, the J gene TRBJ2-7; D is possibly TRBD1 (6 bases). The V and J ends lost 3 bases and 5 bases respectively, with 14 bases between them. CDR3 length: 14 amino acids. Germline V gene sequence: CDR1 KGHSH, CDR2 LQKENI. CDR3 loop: CASSPHAGAHEQYF. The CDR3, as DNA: TGTGCCAGCTCACCCCACGCAGGGGCCCACGAGCAGTACTTC.

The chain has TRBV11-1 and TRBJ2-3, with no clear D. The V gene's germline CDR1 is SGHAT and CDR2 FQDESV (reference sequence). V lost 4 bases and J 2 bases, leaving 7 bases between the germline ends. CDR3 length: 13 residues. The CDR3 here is CASSSQLTDTQYF. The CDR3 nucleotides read TGTGCCAGCAGCTCCCAGCTCACAGATACGCAGTATTTT.

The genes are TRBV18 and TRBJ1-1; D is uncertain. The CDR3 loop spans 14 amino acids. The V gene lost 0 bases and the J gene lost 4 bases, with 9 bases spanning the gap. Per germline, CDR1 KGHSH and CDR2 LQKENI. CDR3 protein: CASSPPVGVTEAFF. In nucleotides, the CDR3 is TGTGCCAGCTCACCACCAGTAGGAGTCACTGAAGCTTTCTTT. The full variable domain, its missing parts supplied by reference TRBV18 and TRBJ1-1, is NAGVMQNPRHLVRRRGQEARLRCSPMKGHSHVYWYRQLPEEGLKFMVYLQKENIIDESGMPKERFSAEFPKEGPSILRIQQVVRGDSAAYFCASSPPVGVTEAFFGQGTRLTVV.

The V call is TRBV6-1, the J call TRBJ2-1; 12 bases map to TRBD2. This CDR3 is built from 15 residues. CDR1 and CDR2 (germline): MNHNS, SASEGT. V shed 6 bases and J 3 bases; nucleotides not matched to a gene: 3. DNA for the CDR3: TGTGCCAGCAGCCTGGGACTAGCGGGCTACAATGAGCAGTTCTTC. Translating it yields CASSLGLAGYNEQFF.

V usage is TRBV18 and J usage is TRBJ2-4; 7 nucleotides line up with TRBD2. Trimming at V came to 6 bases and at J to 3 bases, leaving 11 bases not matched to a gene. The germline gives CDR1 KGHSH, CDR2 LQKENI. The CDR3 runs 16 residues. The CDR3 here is CASSPQRGDVKNIQYF. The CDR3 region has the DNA TGTGCCAGCTCTCCTCAACGGGGGGATGTCAAAAACATTCAGTACTTC.

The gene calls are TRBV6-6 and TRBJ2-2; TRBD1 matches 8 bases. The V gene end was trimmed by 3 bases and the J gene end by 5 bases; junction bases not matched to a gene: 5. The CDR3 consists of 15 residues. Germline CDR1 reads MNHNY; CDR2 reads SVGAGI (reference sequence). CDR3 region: CASSYGQGATGELFF. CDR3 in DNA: TGTGCCAGCAGTTATGGGCAGGGGGCGACCGGGGAGCTGTTTTTT.

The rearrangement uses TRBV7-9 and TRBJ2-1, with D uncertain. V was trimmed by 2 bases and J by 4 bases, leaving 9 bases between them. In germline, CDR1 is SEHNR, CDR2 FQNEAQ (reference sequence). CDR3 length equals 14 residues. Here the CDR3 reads CASSLMIPYNEQFF. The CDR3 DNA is TGTGCCAGCAGCTTAATGATTCCATACAATGAGCAGTTCTTC.

The CDR3 nucleotides read TGTGCCAGCAGCGAACAGGGGGGTGCCTATGGCTACACCTTC. Translating it yields CASSEQGGAYGYTF. V is TRBV11-2 and J is TRBJ1-2; 8 bases fit TRBD1. The CDR3 spans 14 residues. Per the germline V gene, CDR1 is SGHAT and CDR2 is FQNNGV. J gave up 4 bases and V 5 bases, and 6 bases lay outside the gene matches.

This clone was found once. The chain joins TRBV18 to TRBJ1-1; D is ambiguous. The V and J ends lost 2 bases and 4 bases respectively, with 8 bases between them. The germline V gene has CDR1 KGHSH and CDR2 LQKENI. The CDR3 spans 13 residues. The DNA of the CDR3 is TGTGCCAGCTCACCAGGTTTGGGCACTGAAGCTTTCTTT. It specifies CASSPGLGTEAFF. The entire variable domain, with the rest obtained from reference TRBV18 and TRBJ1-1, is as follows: NAGVMQNPRHLVRRRGQEARLRCSPMKGHSHVYWYRQLPEEGLKFMVYLQKENIIDESGMPKERFSAEFPKEGPSILRIQQVVRGDSAAYFCASSPGLGTEAFFGQGTRLTVV.

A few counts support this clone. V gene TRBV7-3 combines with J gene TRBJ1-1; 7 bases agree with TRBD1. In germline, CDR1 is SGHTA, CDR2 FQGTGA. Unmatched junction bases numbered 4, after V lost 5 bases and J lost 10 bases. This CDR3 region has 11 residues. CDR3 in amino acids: CASSKTGLAFF. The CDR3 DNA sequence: TGTGCCAGCAGCAAGACAGGGTTAGCTTTCTTT. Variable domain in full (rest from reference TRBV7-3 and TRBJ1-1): GAGVSQTPSNKVTEKGKYVELRCDPISGHTALYWYRQSLGQGPEFLIYFQGTGAADDSGLPNDRFFAVRPEGSVSTLKIQRTERGDSAVYLCASSKTGLAFFGQGTRLTVV.